These 23 T cell receptor beta chains share one sample of origin, sequenced in a study of CD8 T cells in ankylosing spondylitis (dated by TCRdb to 2016 to 2017). Overall study outcomes, separate from this receptor: A TCR beta motif of roughly 8 highly homologous amino acid variants appeared characteristic of blood from ankylosing spondylitis patients.

Antigens for these TCRs are unknown. The method behind the library was 5' RACE. Data came from an Illumina HiSeq 2500. In-frame beta chains were kept once TCRdb had trimmed the public reads at Q25 with fastp and called clones with MiXCR. CDR3 protein sequences are deduplicated, and each keeps its most common genes and DNA. The sample table lists 350,000 to 450,000 distinct CDR3 sequences, roughly 27% of them with a count of one. The top ten constitute under 0.9% of the sample. The sequencing input was blood, either unsorted or a sorted T cell fraction (not recorded which). All receptors derive from a male donor with ankylosing spondylitis.

V and J are TRBV6-5 and TRBJ1-4, with 7 bases that match TRBD1. With V trimmed by 2 bases and J by 8 bases, 8 bases remained unmatched. Germline CDR1 reads MNHEY; CDR2 reads SVGAGI. The CDR3 consists of 15 residues. DNA of the CDR3: TGTGCCAGCAGTTACGCCCAACAGGGGATCGAAAAACTGTTTTTT. Translation gives CASSYAQQGIEKLFF.

This sequence joins TRBV2 and TRBJ2-1; a possible D gene is TRBD2 (6 bases). This CDR3 spans 15 amino acids. Between the trimmed V and J ends, which lost 7 bases and 6 bases, there was a span of 19 bases. Germline V gene lookup returns CDR1 SNHLY and CDR2 FYNNEI. DNA of the CDR3: TGTGCCAGCACCCCTGGAGGGAGGCTCCTCAATGAGCAGTTCTTC. Its translation: CASTPGGRLLNEQFF. Based on the CDR3 plus reference TRBV2 and TRBJ2-1, the full variable domain is EPEVTQTPSHQVTQMGQEVILRCVPISNHLYFYWYRQILGQKVEFLVSFYNNEISEKSEIFDDQFSVERPDGSNFTLKIRSTKLEDSAMYFCASTPGGRLLNEQFFGPGTRLTVL.

The rearrangement joins TRBV6-1 to TRBJ1-5; D is unclear. Germline V gene lookup returns CDR1 MNHNS and CDR2 SASEGT. The length of the CDR3 is 16 residues. Deletions cut 1 base from V and 2 bases from J, with 12 bases between. The CDR3 sequence: CASSEGLNKGNQPQHF. As DNA, the CDR3 is TGTGCCAGCAGTGAAGGTCTCAACAAGGGCAATCAGCCCCAGCATTTT.

In its sample, this clonotype was seen a few times. The gene calls are TRBV2 and TRBJ1-5, with D possibly TRBD1 on 6 matching bases. Germline CDR1 SNHLY, CDR2 FYNNEI. CDR3 length: 13 amino acids. Between the trimmed V and J ends, which lost 7 bases and 2 bases, there was a span of 9 bases. For the CDR3, the DNA is TGTGCCAGCAAGGACAGTCGCAATCAGCCCCAGCATTTT. It yields the protein CASKDSRNQPQHF.

This clonotype was seen only a few times. V usage is TRBV12-3 or TRBV12-4 and J usage is TRBJ2-7; no clear D gene. CDR3 size: 14 residues. With 5 bases removed from V and 0 bases from J, the gap between germline ends came to 11 bases. In DNA, the CDR3 is TGTGCCAGCAGTCCTAACTGGGACTCCTACGAGCAGTACTTC. This translates into CASSPNWDSYEQYF.

Only a few counts were recorded for this clonotype. The gene calls are TRBV29-1 and TRBJ2-7; D is possibly TRBD1 (6 bases). The V and J ends lost 0 bases and 6 bases respectively, with 12 bases between them. The germline V gene has CDR1 SQVTM and CDR2 ANQGSEA. This CDR3 has 13 amino acids. The CDR3: CSVEELTGGEQYV. The CDR3 coding sequence is TGCAGCGTTGAAGAACTGACAGGAGGCGAGCAGTACGTC.

In its sample, this clonotype was seen a few times. The rearrangement links TRBV7-2 to TRBJ2-1, with 8 nucleotides matching TRBD1. This CDR3 has 16 amino acids. Germline V lookup: CDR1 SGHTA, CDR2 FQGNSA. J gave up 9 bases and V 1 base, and 11 bases lay outside the gene matches. CDR3 sequence reads: CASSLVGTGGAAEQFF. CDR3 nucleotide sequence: TGTGCCAGCAGCTTAGTCGGGACAGGCGGTGCGGCTGAGCAGTTCTTC.

This clonotype showed up just a few times. The chain links TRBV11-2 to TRBJ2-2; D is unresolved. V was shortened by 5 bases and J by 0 bases, with 10 bases between the two germline ends. CDR1 and CDR2 (germline): SGHAT, FQNNGV. This CDR3 is 15 amino acids long. CDR3 loop: CASSPWAANTGELFF. CDR3 sequence (DNA): TGTGCCAGCAGCCCATGGGCCGCGAACACCGGGGAGCTGTTTTTT.

This clonotype occurred many times. This chain links TRBV7-8 with TRBJ2-1; D could derive from TRBD1 or TRBD2 (6 bases each). Trimming shortened V by 5 bases and J by 5 bases, and 7 bases separated the two germline ends. Germline V gives CDR1 SGHVS, CDR2 FQNEAQ. This CDR3 has 12 amino acids. The CDR3: CASSGGHNEQFF. The DNA for the CDR3 is TGTGCCAGCAGCGGGGGGCACAATGAGCAGTTCTTC.

CDR3 DNA sequence: TGTGCCAGCAGTTTTACGCATAATGAAAAACTGTTTTTT. Amino acids: CASSFTHNEKLFF. The chain carries TRBV6-5 and TRBJ1-4, with D unclear. V was clipped by 4 bases and J by 4 bases, with 7 bases between them. Germline CDR1 MNHEY, CDR2 SVGAGI. This CDR3 is built from 13 residues.

This clonotype is a singleton in its sample. V and J are TRBV5-1 and TRBJ2-1; possible D gene TRBD2, 5 bases. Looked up from germline, CDR1 is SGHRS and CDR2 is YFSETQ. CDR3 length equals 14 residues. The ends were cut back, 1 base at V and 5 bases at J, with 10 bases in the middle. CDR3 amino acids: CASSLRRGNNEQFF. Written as DNA, the CDR3 is TGCGCCAGCAGCTTGAGACGGGGTAACAATGAGCAGTTCTTC.

This clonotype was counted a few times. The CDR3 here is CASSEALLVSTDTQYF. The CDR3 coding sequence is TGTGCCAGCAGTGAAGCTCTACTAGTAAGCACAGATACGCAGTATTTT. V gene TRBV6-1 combines with J gene TRBJ2-3; TRBD2 is a possible D gene (5 bases). The CDR3 length is 16 residues. Germline-derived CDR1 and CDR2 are MNHNS and SASEGT. V lost 0 bases and J lost 0, with 10 bases in between.

The chain recombines TRBV28 with TRBJ2-1, with unresolved D. Per the germline V gene, CDR1 is MDHEN and CDR2 is SYDVKM. With 2 bases removed from V and 9 bases from J, the gap between germline ends came to 11 bases. The CDR3 contains 13 residues. The CDR3 here is CASSLHASGEQFF. CDR3 sequence (DNA): TGTGCCAGCAGTTTACACGCTAGTGGTGAGCAGTTCTTC.

The chain combines TRBV12-3 or TRBV12-4 with TRBJ1-5, with 9 bases fitting TRBD1. Unmatched junction bases numbered 5, after V lost 1 base and J lost 7 bases. CDR3 length: 15 amino acids. CDR3 in DNA: TGTGCCAGCAGTTTAGGGACAGGGGATTACCAGCCCCAGCATTTT. Encoded protein: CASSLGTGDYQPQHF.

The chain links TRBV27 to TRBJ1-6; the match to TRBD1 covers 8 bases. J lost 1 base, V lost 10 bases, and 9 bases had no gene match. The CDR3 has 16 amino acids. Germline V gene data show CDR1 as MNHEY and CDR2 as SMNVEV (reference sequence). CDR3 sequence: CATQRDRTSYNSPLHF. The CDR3 nucleotides read TGTGCCACCCAAAGGGACAGGACATCCTATAATTCACCCCTCCACTTT.

This clonotype has just a few counts. The V and J genes are TRBV12-3 or TRBV12-4 and TRBJ2-1; TRBD2 agrees at 7 bases. The CDR3 contains 15 residues. V lost 1 base, J lost 8 bases, and 8 bases stayed unmatched. CDR3 protein: CASSLEGGSNHEQFF. In DNA, the CDR3 is TGTGCCAGCAGTTTAGAGGGCGGGAGTAATCATGAGCAGTTCTTC.

The V and J genes are TRBV5-1 and TRBJ1-4; D is possibly TRBD1 (5 bases). The V end was cut by 0 bases, the J end by 0 bases, with 12 bases between. Per germline, CDR1 SGHRS and CDR2 YFSETQ. There are 17 residues in the CDR3. DNA of the CDR3: TGCGCCAGCAGCTTGGACGGACAAGAATCAACTAATGAAAAACTGTTTTTT. Encoded protein: CASSLDGQESTNEKLFF.

The chain carries TRBV11-2 and TRBJ2-6; D unclear. The CDR3 has 17 amino acids. Looked up from germline, CDR1 is SGHAT and CDR2 is FQNNGV. The ends were cut back, 1 base at V and 0 bases at J, with 10 bases in the middle. CDR3 coding DNA: TGTGCCAGCAGCTTAGTGCTCGCTCCCTCTGGGGCCAACGTCCTGACTTTC. Amino acids: CASSLVLAPSGANVLTF.

The V call is TRBV5-1, the J call TRBJ1-1, with 9 bases fitting TRBD1. This CDR3 comprises 15 residues. With V trimmed by 2 bases and J by 0 bases, 2 bases remained unmatched. Per the germline V gene, CDR1 is SGHRS and CDR2 is YFSETQ. CDR3 bases: TGCGCCAGCAGCTTCACAGGGGGCTTGAACACTGAAGCTTTCTTT. It codes for CASSFTGGLNTEAFF.

The chain uses TRBV10-2 and TRBJ2-1; 9 nucleotides match TRBD2. Germline V lookup: CDR1 WSHSY, CDR2 SAAADI. This CDR3 has 15 amino acids. V trimming: 10 bases; J trimming: 9 bases; junction bases outside the gene matches: 16. This CDR3 is CATVISASGTGEQFF. CDR3 bases: TGCGCCACCGTTATCTCGGCTAGCGGGACGGGTGAGCAGTTCTTC.

J is TRBJ2-3 and V is TRBV6-1; TRBD1 or TRBD2 may be the D gene (5 bases each). Germline CDR1 MNHNS, CDR2 SASEGT. This CDR3 has 15 amino acids. The germline V and J ends were trimmed by 5 bases and 4 bases, with 16 bases remaining between them. This CDR3 is CASSRAGAQADTQYF. The CDR3 DNA is TGTGCCAGCAGTCGGGCCGGGGCTCAGGCAGATACGCAGTATTTT.

In this sample, this clonotype turned up a few times. The chain uses TRBV20-1 and TRBJ2-7; 7 bases line up with TRBD2. With V trimmed by 3 bases and J by 0 bases, 5 bases remained unmatched. CDR1 is DFQATT and CDR2 is SNEGSKA in the germline V gene (reference sequence). The CDR3 spans 14 residues. CDR3 nucleotide sequence: TGCAGTGCTAGGCCGGGCGGGAGCTCCTACGAGCAGTACTTC. Amino acids: CSARPGGSSYEQYF.

This clonotype has a handful of counts. The V gene is TRBV20-1, the J gene TRBJ2-5, with 9 bases lining up with TRBD2. CDR1 and CDR2 (germline): DFQATT, SNEGSKA (reference sequence). The CDR3 contains 13 residues. V was pared by 6 bases and J by 3 bases, with 5 bases of the junction left unmatched. DNA for the CDR3: TGCAGTGCCCGGGCGGGGGGGGAAGAGACCCAGTACTTC. Translated: CSARAGGEETQYF.